A single sample is the source of the 21 T cell receptor beta chains below, sequenced in a study of cytomegalovirus exposure and HLA in healthy donors. This PCR relied on a set of 60 Vbeta primers and 13 Jbeta primers. TCRdb's copy holds only in-frame clones and misses some; the assay was immunoSEQ multiplex PCR. This sample has about 180,000 clones, with 75% found just once. The sample was PBMCs. These receptors were taken from a male donor in good health and CMV-seronegative.

The CDR3 DNA follows: TGCGCCAGCAGTGAGTCGGCTTCCCCGGGATATGGCTACACCTTC. This encodes CASSESASPGYGYTF. The chain links TRBV10-2 to TRBJ1-2, with unresolved D. V was trimmed by 0 bases and J by 5 bases, leaving 13 bases between them. The CDR3 length is 15 residues. In germline, CDR1 is WSHSY, CDR2 SAAADI.

This chain joins TRBV19 and TRBJ2-7; TRBD2 is a possible D gene (7 bases). Trimming took 4 bases from V and 6 from J, leaving 16 bases between them. The germline V gene encodes CDR1 LNHDA and CDR2 SQIVND (reference sequence). The CDR3 totals 14 residues. The CDR3 reads CASSTSGGWGEQYF. DNA for the CDR3: TGTGCCAGTAGTACCTCGGGGGGCTGGGGCGAGCAGTACTTC.

This chain joins TRBV25-1 and TRBJ1-5; the match to TRBD1 covers 10 bases. Germline assignment: CDR1 MGHDK and CDR2 SYGVNS. The CDR3 totals 18 residues. With 2 bases clipped from V and 7 bases from J, the junction kept 14 bases outside the gene matches. As DNA, the CDR3 is TGTGCCAGCAGTGAACTTAATCCCTCAGGGACAGGGGAACAGCCCCAGCATTTT. It codes for CASSELNPSGTGEQPQHF.

The chain joins TRBV4-2 to TRBJ2-1; a weak D match, TRBD2 (5 bases). The ends were cut back, 0 bases at V and 0 bases at J, with 27 bases in the middle. Germline assignment: CDR1 LGHNA and CDR2 YNFKEQ. The CDR3 contains 22 residues. The CDR3 region is CASSQDIGLTNYVDRSYNEQFF. The CDR3 DNA sequence: TGTGCCAGCAGCCAAGATATAGGACTTACCAACTACGTCGACCGCTCCTACAATGAGCAGTTCTTC.

A single count supports this clone. This chain joins TRBV19 and TRBJ1-5; D might be TRBD1 (6 bases). Trimming stripped 2 bases from V and 2 bases from J, with 10 bases between. Germline loops: CDR1 LNHDA, CDR2 SQIVND (reference sequence). CDR3 length: 15 residues. This CDR3 reads CASSIQGGGNQPQHF. DNA of the CDR3: TGTGCCAGTAGTATACAAGGGGGAGGCAATCAGCCCCAGCATTTT. Filled out from reference TRBV19 and TRBJ1-5, the complete variable domain reads DGGITQSPKYLFRKEGQNVTLSCEQNLNHDAMYWYRQDPGQGLRLIYYSQIVNDFQKGDIAEGYSVSREKKESFPLTVTSAQKNPTAFYLCASSIQGGGNQPQHFGDGTRLSIL.

This clone was seen only once. V usage is TRBV6-5 and J usage is TRBJ2-3, with D uncertain. The V and J ends lost 2 bases and 2 bases respectively, with 8 bases between them. The CDR3 is made up of 14 amino acids. CDR1 and CDR2 from the germline V gene are MNHEY and SVGAGI. The CDR3 nucleotides read TGTGCCAGCAGTTACGAGAGATTCACAGATACGCAGTATTTT. The encoded protein is CASSYERFTDTQYF.

The chain is built from TRBV6-1 and TRBJ2-3; 8 bases map to TRBD2. Germline-derived CDR1 and CDR2 are MNHNS and SASEGT. The CDR3 is 15 residues long. After removal of 4 bases from V and 0 bases from J, the junction contained 3 bases not matched to a gene. CDR3 DNA: TGTGCCAGCAGTGCCCTAGCGGGTAGCACAGATACGCAGTATTTT. Translation gives CASSALAGSTDTQYF.

The chain combines TRBV28 with TRBJ2-7; 8 bases are a match to TRBD1. The CDR3 consists of 16 residues. Germline CDR1 is MDHEN and CDR2 is SYDVKM. Trimming cost V 8 bases and J 0 bases; bases outside gene matches: 12. CDR3: CASCTLRDRLSYEQYF. The CDR3 nucleotides are TGTGCCAGCTGCACCCTAAGGGACAGGCTCTCCTACGAGCAGTACTTC.

The gene calls are TRBV2 and TRBJ2-5; D is uncertain. CDR1 is SNHLY, CDR2 FYNNEI, per germline. Trimming took off 6 bases at V and 2 bases at J, with 4 bases between the two ends. The CDR3 loop spans 11 amino acids. CDR3 coding DNA: TGTGCCAGCAGCTATCAAGAGACCCAGTACTTC. Translation: CASSYQETQYF.

This clone was recorded only once. This chain connects TRBV30 to TRBJ1-1; D is unresolved. The CDR3 runs to 14 residues. The V and J ends lost 0 bases and 1 base respectively, with 9 bases between them. Germline V CDR1 and CDR2: GTSNPN, SVGIG (reference sequence). CDR3 in DNA: TGTGCCTGGAGTGTAGGAGGATCGAACACTGAAGCTTTCTTT. This codes for CAWSVGGSNTEAFF.

The V call is TRBV20-1, the J call TRBJ1-2; maybe TRBD1 (6 bases). The CDR3 sequence is 10 residues long. Germline V gene lookup returns CDR1 DFQATT and CDR2 SNEGSKA (reference sequence). The V gene lost 6 bases and the J gene lost 6 bases, with 8 bases spanning the gap. Written as DNA, the CDR3 is TGCAGTGCCGGGGGGCATGGCTACACCTTC. Protein: CSAGGHGYTF.

This rearrangement joins TRBV28 to TRBJ1-4; the D is unclear. There are 12 residues in the CDR3. CDR1 and CDR2 from the germline V gene are MDHEN and SYDVKM. The ends were cut back, 6 bases at V and 8 bases at J, with 10 bases in the middle. CDR3 residues: CASSPSREKLFF. For the CDR3, the DNA is TGTGCCAGCAGCCCCTCTCGGGAAAAACTGTTTTTT.

This chain uses TRBV10-3 with TRBJ1-2, with TRBD1 matching 7 bases. Trimming at V came to 6 bases and at J to 8 bases, leaving 18 bases not matched to a gene. CDR1 ENHRY and CDR2 SYGVKD come from the germline V gene. The CDR3 sequence is 16 residues long. DNA for the CDR3: TGTGCCATCAGCGCCCTAGACCCGACAGGGAAGGGCGGCTACACCTTC. As protein: CAISALDPTGKGGYTF.

This clone has a handful of counts. The chain uses TRBV7-3 and TRBJ2-2; tentatively, D is TRBD2 (5 bases). Germline V gene data show CDR1 as SGHTA and CDR2 as FQGTGA. With 5 bases removed from V and 6 bases from J, the gap between germline ends came to 7 bases. CDR3 length equals 12 residues. This CDR3 reads CASSRGSGELFF. The DNA for the CDR3 is TGTGCCAGCAGCCGAGGGTCCGGGGAGCTGTTTTTT. Full variable domain (rest looked up from reference TRBV7-3 and TRBJ2-2): GAGVSQTPSNKVTEKGKYVELRCDPISGHTALYWYRQSLGQGPEFLIYFQGTGAADDSGLPNDRFFAVRPEGSVSTLKIQRTERGDSAVYLCASSRGSGELFFGEGSRLTVL.

In its sample, this clone was seen a few times. The chain carries TRBV7-9 and TRBJ1-5, with a possible D match to TRBD1 (5 bases). The CDR3 totals 13 residues. The V and J ends lost 0 bases and 6 bases respectively, with 6 bases between them. Per germline, CDR1 SEHNR and CDR2 FQNEAQ (reference sequence). CDR3 DNA: TGTGCCAGCAGCTTAGCGCAGGGTCAGCCCCAGCATTTT. This codes for CASSLAQGQPQHF. Filled out from reference TRBV7-9 and TRBJ1-5, the complete variable domain reads DTGVSQNPRHKITKRGQNVTFRCDPISEHNRLYWYRQTLGQGPEFLTYFQNEAQLEKSRLLSDRFSAERPKGSFSTLEIQRTEQGDSAMYLCASSLAQGQPQHFGDGTRLSIL.

The CDR3, as DNA: TGTGCCAGCACCCGACAGGGCTCCTACGAGCAGTACTTC. The encoded protein is CASTRQGSYEQYF. The chain combines TRBV6-5 with TRBJ2-7; 7 bases are a match to TRBD1. CDR3 size: 13 residues. With 7 bases clipped from V and 0 bases from J, the junction kept 3 bases outside the gene matches. The germline V gene has CDR1 MNHEY and CDR2 SVGAGI.

The V call is TRBV4-1, the J call TRBJ1-4; D call uncertain. V was shortened by 3 bases and J by 8 bases, with 10 bases between the two germline ends. The germline V gene encodes CDR1 MGHRA and CDR2 YSYEKL. There are 13 residues in the CDR3. The CDR3 loop reads CASSHWTGEKLFF. DNA for the CDR3: TGCGCCAGCAGCCATTGGACGGGGGAAAAACTGTTTTTT.

CDR3 in amino acids: CASSLPGANEQFF. The DNA for the CDR3 is TGTGCCAGCAGCCTGCCGGGAGCCAATGAGCAGTTCTTC. The V and J genes are TRBV7-9 and TRBJ2-1; D might be TRBD2 (6 bases). Germline V CDR1 and CDR2: SEHNR, FQNEAQ (reference sequence). The CDR3 is made up of 13 amino acids. V was trimmed by 5 bases and J by 6 bases, leaving 11 bases between them.

The CDR3 sequence: CASSDGRAGANVLTF. The CDR3, as DNA: TGTGCCAGCAGTGATGGGAGGGCTGGGGCCAACGTCCTGACTTTC. The gene calls are TRBV6-1 and TRBJ2-6, with 7 bases identical to TRBD2. CDR3 length: 15 residues. The junction had 1 base not matched to a gene; V was cut back by 3 bases and J by 2 bases. CDR1 is MNHNS and CDR2 is SASEGT in the germline V gene.

The chain is built from TRBV19 and TRBJ2-7, with D perhaps TRBD1 (6 bases). V was shortened by 11 bases and J by 2 bases, with 13 bases between the two germline ends. This CDR3 is 12 amino acids long. CDR1 LNHDA and CDR2 SQIVND come from the germline V gene (reference sequence). CDR3 DNA sequence: TGTGCCGTGGCCGGGGACACCTACGAGCAGTACTTC. It specifies CAVAGDTYEQYF.

The gene calls are TRBV6-5 and TRBJ2-3; 7 bases map to TRBD2. V shed 6 bases, J shed 1 base, and the junction held 7 bases outside the gene matches. The CDR3 extends over 15 amino acids. CDR1 MNHEY and CDR2 SVGAGI come from the germline V gene. The DNA of the CDR3 is TGTGCCAGCAGCCAAAGTCGGGGGGGCACAGATACGCAGTATTTT. Its protein product is CASSQSRGGTDTQYF.